This TCR beta chain was identified in a study of T cell responses to AZD1222 COVID-19 vaccine. Deletions cut 4 bases from V and 4 bases from J, with 14 bases between. CDR3 length: 15 amino acids. Germline lookup yields CDR1 MGHRA and CDR2 YSYEKL. Produced via immunoSEQ multiplex PCR; TCRdb's table is partial and in-frame only. The top ten clones hold approximately 5% of a sample with about 120,000 clones, 93% of them seen once. The sequence was collected from an adult who received the AZD1222 COVID-19 vaccine. The gene calls are TRBV4-1 and TRBJ2-1; TRBD1 is a possible D gene (6 bases). The sample was peripheral blood, taken 28 days after the second AZD1222 dose. The DNA for the CDR3 is TGCGCCAGCAGCCCGAGACAGGCGACTTACAATGAGCAGTTCTTC. This encodes CASSPRQATYNEQFF.